These T cell receptor beta chains were read from a single sample in a study of cytomegalovirus exposure and HLA in healthy donors. Profiling relied on immunoSEQ multiplex PCR, and the TCRdb table lists in-frame clones only, not all of them. The sample consists of roughly 60,000 clones, approximately 83% of them appearing once. Material: PBMCs. These receptors were collected from a man in his thirties or forties in good health and CMV-seronegative. Each CDR3 is given with its conserved first and last residue. Fields, in order: clone size, J gene, D gene, V gene, CDR3 length, CDR3 DNA, CDR3 protein. A D gene is named only where the DNA matches it firmly. Clone size is shown for a subset of rows, as once, few, many or a class of expanded clone.

>NA|TRBJ1-2|TRBD1|TRBV5-4|14
TGTGCCAGCTGGAAACAGGGGGAGGACTATGGCTACACCTTC
CASWKQGEDYGYTF
>NA|TRBJ2-1|TRBD2|TRBV19|15
TGTGCCAGTAGACGGACTAGCGGGGCCTACAATGAGCAGTTCTTC
CASRRTSGAYNEQFF
>NA|TRBJ1-1|TRBD1|TRBV10-3|13
TGTGCCATCAGGCCAGGGGGGAACACTGAAGCTTTCTTT
CAIRPGGNTEAFF
>NA|TRBJ2-7|TRBD1|TRBV7-9|15
TGTGCCAGCAGCCTGGGGGACAGGCCGTCCTACGAGCAGTACTTC
CASSLGDRPSYEQYF
>few|TRBJ2-7|NA|TRBV30|12
TGTGCCTCCTGGGACAAAGGCTACGAGCAGTACTTC
CASWDKGYEQYF
>NA|TRBJ2-3|NA|TRBV6-4|15
TGTGCCAGCAGTGATGGAAGCGGCCACACAGATACGCAGTATTTT
CASSDGSGHTDTQYF
>NA|TRBJ2-7|NA|TRBV19|13
TGTGCCAGTAGTAGAGGAGGTTCCTACGAGCAGTACTTC
CASSRGGSYEQYF
>NA|TRBJ2-7|NA|TRBV5-8|9
TGTGCCAGCAGCTTCCGGCAGTACTTC
CASSFRQYF
>NA|TRBJ2-2|TRBD2|TRBV10-1|17
TGCGCCAGCAGTGGGGGTAGCGGGACCTCGAACACCGGGGAGCTGTTTTTT
CASSGGSGTSNTGELFF
>NA|TRBJ1-1|NA|TRBV4-2|14
TGTGCCAGCAGCCGGGCGGGCCTGGGCACTGAAGCTTTCTTT
CASSRAGLGTEAFF
>NA|TRBJ2-7|NA|TRBV4-1|18
TGCGCCAGCAGCCAAGATCCCCTTACTAGTCAATCCTATAACGAGCAGTACTTC
CASSQDPLTSQSYNEQYF
>NA|TRBJ2-3|NA|TRBV7-9|13
TGTGCCAGCAGCTGGACTATCACAGATACGCAGTATTTT
CASSWTITDTQYF
>NA|TRBJ1-1|TRBD1|TRBV13|14
TGTGCCAGCGAACATCGACAGGGGCTAAGTGAAGCTTTCTTT
CASEHRQGLSEAFF
>NA|TRBJ1-5|NA|TRBV4-1|14
TGCGCCAGCAGCCCAGAGGGGGGATCTCAGCCCCAGCATTTT
CASSPEGGSQPQHF
>NA|TRBJ1-6|TRBD1|TRBV30|15
TGTGCCTGGAGCTCCCTGACAGGGGGTAATTCACCCCTCCACTTT
CAWSSLTGGNSPLHF
>NA|TRBJ1-6|TRBD1|TRBV25-1|16
TGTGCCAGCAGTGACATCGACAGGGACTATAATTCACCCCTCCACTTT
CASSDIDRDYNSPLHF
>NA|TRBJ1-5|NA|TRBV6-5|13
TGTGCCAGCAGGAAGCAGGGCAATCAGCCCCAGCATTTT
CASRKQGNQPQHF
>NA|TRBJ1-2|NA|TRBV7-9|14
TGTGCCAGCAGCTTAGTCGACATATACTATGGCTACACCTTC
CASSLVDIYYGYTF
>NA|TRBJ2-7|TRBD1|TRBV2|16
TGTGCCAGCAGCTATTCACAGGGGCGGAGCCCGGCAGGGCAGTACTTC
CASSYSQGRSPAGQYF
>NA|TRBJ1-4|TRBD1|TRBV11-2|17
TGTGCCAGCAGCCCGGGGACGAGGAGCCAGGGGGGTGAAAAACTGTTTTTT
CASSPGTRSQGGEKLFF
>NA|TRBJ1-2|TRBD1|TRBV4-3|14
TGCGCCAGCAGCCCGGGGACAGGGGGCTATGGCTACACCTTC
CASSPGTGGYGYTF
>NA|TRBJ1-2|TRBD1|TRBV10-3|14
TGTGCCATCAGTGAGTCTCGGCAGGGGGATGGCTACACCTTC
CAISESRQGDGYTF
>NA|TRBJ2-1|TRBD2|TRBV6-5|16
TGTGCCAGCAGTTACTCGTCCGGCGGGAGTAGGAATGAGCAGTTCTTC
CASSYSSGGSRNEQFF
>NA|TRBJ2-1|NA|TRBV7-2|11
TGTGCCAGCAGCCAAGACAGTACGCAGTTCTTC
CASSQDSTQFF
>NA|TRBJ1-2|NA|TRBV2|17
TGTGCCAGCAGTGCGTGGGGCGCTTACAACCCCTTGAGTGGCTACACCTTC
CASSAWGAYNPLSGYTF
>NA|TRBJ1-2|NA|TRBV15|17
TGTGCCACCAGCAGAGATTGGGGGGGGGCGCCGGACTATGGCTACACCTTC
CATSRDWGGAPDYGYTF
>NA|TRBJ2-1|TRBD1|TRBV30|14
TGTGCCTGGAAAGGGACAGGGAACTACAATGAGCAGTTCTTC
CAWKGTGNYNEQFF
>NA|TRBJ1-2|NA|TRBV7-2|13
TGTGCCAGCAGCTTAGGGCCCTTCTATGGCTACACCTTC
CASSLGPFYGYTF
>NA|TRBJ1-1|TRBD1|TRBV5-6|15
TGTGCCAGCAGCTTAAAGACAGGGACGGCCACTGAAGCTTTCTTT
CASSLKTGTATEAFF
>NA|TRBJ2-1|NA|TRBV7-3|15
TGTGCCAGCAGCTTAACGGGGGGACGGGGCAATGAGCAGTTCTTC
CASSLTGGRGNEQFF
>NA|TRBJ2-1|NA|TRBV7-8|14
TGTGCCAGCAGCTTTTCCGGGTCGTACAATGAGCAGTTCTTC
CASSFSGSYNEQFF
>NA|TRBJ2-7|TRBD2|TRBV9|16
TGTGCCAGCAGCGTATGGGCAGCGGGAGGGCCGGGGGAGCAGTACTTC
CASSVWAAGGPGEQYF
>NA|TRBJ2-1|TRBD2|TRBV29-1|14
TGCAGCGTTGCTTTGAAGCGGGGGAACAATGAGCAGTTCTTC
CSVALKRGNNEQFF
>NA|TRBJ2-3|TRBD1|TRBV18|15
TGTGCCAGCTCACCAGGGACAGGGTTAAAAGATACGCAGTATTTT
CASSPGTGLKDTQYF
>NA|TRBJ2-2|TRBD2|TRBV7-6|16
TGTGCCAGCAGCCCCCAGCGGGAGGGGAACACCGGGGAGCTGTTTTTT
CASSPQREGNTGELFF
>once|TRBJ2-7|NA|TRBV9|13
TGTGCCAGCAGCGTAGCGGTTTCCTACGAGCAGTACTTC
CASSVAVSYEQYF
>once|TRBJ2-3|TRBD2|TRBV7-3|16
TGTGCCAGCAGCCCGGGGACTAGCGGGTTCACAGATACGCAGTATTTT
CASSPGTSGFTDTQYF
>NA|TRBJ2-1|TRBD2|TRBV11-2|15
TGTGCCAGCAGCCAGACCACTAGCGGAGGGGAGGGGCAGTTCTTC
CASSQTTSGGEGQFF
>NA|TRBJ2-1|NA|TRBV6-6|14
TGTGCCAGCAGTTACTTCGACACCTACAATGAGCAGTTCTTC
CASSYFDTYNEQFF
>NA|TRBJ2-7|TRBD2|TRBV7-2|16
TGTGCCAGCAGCAAAGCAGGTACTAGCGGGAGCTTCGAGCAGTACTTC
CASSKAGTSGSFEQYF
>once|TRBJ2-2|NA|TRBV4-1|18
TGCGCCAGCAGCCAAGGTTTCCCGAGGACTGGAGACACCGGGGAGCTGTTTTTT
CASSQGFPRTGDTGELFF
>NA|TRBJ2-1|NA|TRBV7-3|16
TGTGCCAGCAGCATCGGGTCGGGGGTCCTAAACAATGAGCAGTTCTTC
CASSIGSGVLNNEQFF
>NA|TRBJ1-1|NA|TRBV5-4|15
TGTGCCAGCAGCTCCACACAAGGGGCGAAAACTGAAGCTTTCTTT
CASSSTQGAKTEAFF
>once|TRBJ2-7|TRBD2|TRBV5-1|19
TGCGCCAGCAGCTTGGGACCCCCTACTAGCGGCATACCCATTTACGAGCAGTACTTC
CASSLGPPTSGIPIYEQYF
>NA|TRBJ1-1|TRBD1|TRBV28|17
TGTGCCAGCAGTTCGCCCGGGACAGGGGGCTGGAACACTGAAGCTTTCTTT
CASSSPGTGGWNTEAFF
>NA|TRBJ2-7|NA|TRBV4-3|12
TGCGCCAGCAGCCAAGGGACAACCGGCCAGTACTTC
CASSQGTTGQYF
>NA|TRBJ2-5|TRBD2|TRBV9|18
TGTGCCAGCAGCGTAGCGCCCTCAGAGCGGGGGGGCAAAGAGACCCAGTACTTC
CASSVAPSERGGKETQYF